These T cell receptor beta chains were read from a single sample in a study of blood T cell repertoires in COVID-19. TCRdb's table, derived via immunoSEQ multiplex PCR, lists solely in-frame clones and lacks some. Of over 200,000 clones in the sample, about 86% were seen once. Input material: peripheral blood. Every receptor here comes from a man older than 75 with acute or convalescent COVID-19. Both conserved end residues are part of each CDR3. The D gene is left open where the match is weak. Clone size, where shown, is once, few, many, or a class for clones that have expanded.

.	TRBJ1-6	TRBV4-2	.	TGTGCCAGCAGCCATACAGGCGAACCCCTCCACTTT	CASSHTGEPLHF
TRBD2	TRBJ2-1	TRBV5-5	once	TGTGCCAGCAGAGCTAGCGGGCCCTACTCCTACAATGAGCAGTTCTTC	CASRASGPYSYNEQFF
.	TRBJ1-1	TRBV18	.	TGTGCCAGCTCACAGCGGTCACGGAACACTGAAGCTTTCTTT	CASSQRSRNTEAFF
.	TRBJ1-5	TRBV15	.	TGTGCCACCAGCCCCGGGGGTTCGGGCAATCAGCCCCAGCATTTT	CATSPGGSGNQPQHF
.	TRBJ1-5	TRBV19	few	TGTGCCAGTAGACGGGAGGTTCAGCGGCATCAGCCCCAGCATTTT	CASRREVQRHQPQHF
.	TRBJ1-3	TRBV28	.	TGTGCCAGCAGGAGTCCGGGGGGAAACACCATATATTTT	CASRSPGGNTIYF
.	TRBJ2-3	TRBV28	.	TGTGCCAGCAGTTCCAGGGCGGATTCTAGCACAGATACGCAGTATTTT	CASSSRADSSTDTQYF
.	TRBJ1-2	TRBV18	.	TGTGCCAGCTCACCAGGAGATGGCTACACCTTC	CASSPGDGYTF
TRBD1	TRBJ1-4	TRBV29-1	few	TGCAGCGTTTGTTCTGGGACAGCGAGTGAAAAACTGTTTTTT	CSVCSGTASEKLFF
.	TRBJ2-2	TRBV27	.	TGTGCCAGCAGGGGGGGGCAGACCCTGAACACCGGGGAGCTGTTTTTT	CASRGGQTLNTGELFF
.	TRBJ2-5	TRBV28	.	TGTGCCAGCAGTTCCCCGGTGGAGACCCAGTACTTC	CASSSPVETQYF